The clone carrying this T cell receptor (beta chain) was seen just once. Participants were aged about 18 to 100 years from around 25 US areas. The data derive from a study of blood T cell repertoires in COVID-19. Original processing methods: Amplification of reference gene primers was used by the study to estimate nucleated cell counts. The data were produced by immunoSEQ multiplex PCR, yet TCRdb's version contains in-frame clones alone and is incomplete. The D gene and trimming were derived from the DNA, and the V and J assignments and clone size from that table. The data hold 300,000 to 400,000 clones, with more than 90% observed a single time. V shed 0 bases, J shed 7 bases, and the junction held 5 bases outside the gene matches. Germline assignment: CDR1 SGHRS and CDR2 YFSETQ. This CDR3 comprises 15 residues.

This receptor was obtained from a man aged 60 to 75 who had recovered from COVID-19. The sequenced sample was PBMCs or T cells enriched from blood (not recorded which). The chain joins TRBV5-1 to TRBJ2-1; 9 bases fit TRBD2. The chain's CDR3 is CASSLAASGINEQFF. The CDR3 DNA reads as TGCGCCAGCAGCTTGGCCGCTAGCGGGATTAATGAGCAGTTCTTC.